This is a list of T cell receptor beta chains from one sample in a study of blood T cells in healthy people across ages. Each CDR3 protein is one row after TCRdb ran MiXCR on the 5' RACE reads. The table lists 2 million or so distinct CDR3 sequences, roughly 49% of them singletons. The sample taken for sequencing was blood. The receptors come from a woman between 35 and 50 years old in good health. CDR3s include the opening cysteine and the closing phenylalanine or tryptophan. Each record gives: D gene, J gene, clone size, V gene, CDR3 DNA, CDR3 protein. D genes are given only for firm matches. The size of a clone is reported for some rows only, either as once, few or many, or as a class for expanded clones.

.,TRBJ2-3,.,TRBV7-2,TGTGCCAGCAGCTTAAATAGTTTTGCGTCCTCCGACACAGATACGCGGTATTTT,CASSLNSFASSDTDTRYF
.,TRBJ2-3,few,TRBV6-5,TGTGCCAGCACCGAGCCTGGCGCAGATACGCAGTATTTT,CASTEPGADTQYF
.,TRBJ1-2,.,TRBV4-2,TGTGCCAGCAGCCAAGAACAGGGTACAGGCTATGGCTACACCTTC,CASSQEQGTGYGYTF
.,TRBJ1-2,.,TRBV7-2,TGTGCCAGCAGCTTAGAATCGTTCTATGGCTACACCTTC,CASSLESFYGYTF
.,TRBJ1-1,.,TRBV19,TGTGCCAGTGCGGACGGAATGAACACTGAAGCTTTCTTT,CASADGMNTEAFF
.,TRBJ2-7,.,TRBV20-1,TGCAGTGCTAGAGGTGCAGGGTCCCGCGAGCAGTACTTC,CSARGAGSREQYF
.,TRBJ2-6,many,TRBV7-2,TGTGCCAGCAGCCATCGTCGGGTGGCTGGGGCCAACGTCCTGACTTTC,CASSHRRVAGANVLTF
TRBD1,TRBJ2-5,few,TRBV7-9,TGTGCCAGCAGCTCGGACAGGGCCGGGACTTTAACGATGCAGACCCAGTACTTC,CASSSDRAGTLTMQTQYF
.,TRBJ2-7,.,TRBV7-9,TGTGCCAGCAGCCGAGTAAGCTCCTACAATGAGCAGTACTTC,CASSRVSSYNEQYF
.,TRBJ1-5,.,TRBV5-5,TGTGCCAGCAGCTTGGATTGGAATCAGCCCCAGCATTTT,CASSLDWNQPQHF
.,TRBJ2-3,few,TRBV29-1,TGCAGCGGGAGCGGTCCCGACACAGATACGCAGTATTTT,CSGSGPDTDTQYF
.,TRBJ2-5,.,TRBV7-2,TGTGCCAGCAGCTTAAGAGGTTCTGTAGAGACCCAGTACTTC,CASSLRGSVETQYF
.,TRBJ2-5,.,TRBV5-1,TGCGCCAGCAGCTTGCAGGGGTTGAAGACCCAGTACTTC,CASSLQGLKTQYF
.,TRBJ1-5,.,TRBV20-1,TGCAAGGCCTGGGGTGTTCAGCCCCAGCATTTT,CKAWGVQPQHF
.,TRBJ2-7,few,TRBV7-2,TGTGCCAGCAGCTTAGGAGGAGTCCTTGCCTACGAGCAGTACTTC,CASSLGGVLAYEQYF
.,TRBJ2-5,.,TRBV28,TGTGCCAGCAGTTCCGAATTGGCGGGCCGTGGGGGGGAGACCCAGTACTTC,CASSSELAGRGGETQYF
TRBD2,TRBJ2-1,.,TRBV7-2,TGTGCCAGCAGCGCGGGGGGGACTGACAATGAGCAGTTCTTC,CASSAGGTDNEQFF
.,TRBJ2-3,.,TRBV24-1,TGTGCCACCAGTTCTAGCACAGATACGCAGTATTTT,CATSSSTDTQYF
.,TRBJ2-5,.,TRBV20-1,TGCAGTGCTAGAGAATCGGTTCAAGGGACCCAGTACTTC,CSARESVQGTQYF
TRBD1,TRBJ2-1,.,TRBV2,TGTGCCAGCAATTTGTACAGGGGGCAGATCGATGAGCAGTTCTTC,CASNLYRGQIDEQFF
TRBD2,TRBJ2-7,.,TRBV20-1,TGCAGTGCTAGTAGGCGGGGGGGCCTCTACGAGCAGTACTTC,CSASRRGGLYEQYF
.,TRBJ1-2,.,TRBV28,TGTGCCAGCAGTTTAGGAACCGGGTTTGGGGGCTACACCTTC,CASSLGTGFGGYTF
TRBD1,TRBJ1-2,.,TRBV5-6,TGTGCCAGTAGCTTGCTCGGACAGGGGATCCATGGCTACACCTTC,CASSLLGQGIHGYTF
TRBD2,TRBJ2-1,.,TRBV6-5,TGTGCCAGCAGTCTTCTAGCGGGGGGCCAAGGTGAGCAGTTCTTC,CASSLLAGGQGEQFF
.,TRBJ2-7,.,TRBV7-2,TGTGCCAGCAGCTTAAGGGGGGGACAGGCGTCCTACGAGCAGTACTTC,CASSLRGGQASYEQYF
.,TRBJ1-2,.,TRBV4-3,TGCGCCAGCAGCCAAGATCGGGGGGGGGCCGGTCGAGGCTACACCTTC,CASSQDRGGAGRGYTF
.,TRBJ1-2,.,TRBV4-3,TGCGCCAGCAGCCAAGAGGCAGGTGCTGGTAGTGGCTACACCTTC,CASSQEAGAGSGYTF
TRBD1,TRBJ2-1,few,TRBV4-3,TGCGCCAGCAGCCAAGAGGACAGGGCGAGGAATGAGCAGTTCTTC,CASSQEDRARNEQFF
TRBD1,TRBJ1-5,.,TRBV27,TGTGCCAGCAGTAATCTGACAGGGCGCAATCAGCCCCAGCATTTT,CASSNLTGRNQPQHF
.,TRBJ2-5,.,TRBV20-1,TGCAGTGCCAACCCAGGGGTCGGGGAGACCCAGTACTTC,CSANPGVGETQYF
.,TRBJ1-5,.,TRBV4-1,TGCGCCAGCAGCCAAGACTCCCGGGATAGCAATCAGCCCCAGCATTTT,CASSQDSRDSNQPQHF
TRBD1,TRBJ1-2,.,TRBV10-3,TGTGCCATCCGGGGACAGGCCACACTCTATGGCTACACCTTC,CAIRGQATLYGYTF
.,TRBJ2-2,.,TRBV7-2,TGTGCCAGCAGCTTAGTATCACAGGCCGCGAACACCGGGGGGCTGTTTTTT,CASSLVSQAANTGGLFF
.,TRBJ2-3,few,TRBV29-1,TGCAGCGTTGTCATCCGGGACACCCACACAGATACGCAGTATTTT,CSVVIRDTHTDTQYF
TRBD2,TRBJ2-1,.,TRBV12-3/TRBV12-4,TGTGCCAGCAGCCCGCGGCAGCGGGGGATGTCCAATGAGCAGTTCTTC,CASSPRQRGMSNEQFF
.,TRBJ1-2,.,TRBV4-3,TGCGCCAGCAGCCAAGATTTTTCAGGGAACTATGGCTACACCTTC,CASSQDFSGNYGYTF
.,TRBJ2-6,.,TRBV7-2,TGTGCCAGCAGCCGCCGCCCAGGGGCGATACTCTCTGGGGCCAACGTCCCGACTTTC,CASSRRPGAILSGANVPTF
TRBD1,TRBJ1-2,.,TRBV6-6,TGTGCCAGCAGCCCAAACAGGGGTACGAATGGCTACACCTTC,CASSPNRGTNGYTF
.,TRBJ1-2,.,TRBV3-1,TGTGCCAGCAGCTCGGAGGGACTCAGCTATGGCTACACCTTC,CASSSEGLSYGYTF
.,TRBJ1-1,.,TRBV13,TGTGCCAGCAGCTTAAACAGGATGACTGAAGCTTTCTTT,CASSLNRMTEAFF
.,TRBJ2-5,few,TRBV7-7,TGTGCTAGCAGCTTAGCGGCATTCTTGGGGACCCAGTACTTC,CASSLAAFLGTQYF
.,TRBJ1-6,.,TRBV20-1,TGCAGTGCAGCTTACGGCGGTCCTTTGCCCCATTCACCCCTCCACTTT,CSAAYGGPLPHSPLHF
TRBD1,TRBJ1-3,.,TRBV28,TGTGCCAGCGGGACAGGGAATTCTGGAAACACCATATATTTT,CASGTGNSGNTIYF
.,TRBJ2-5,few,TRBV7-2,TGTGCCAGCGCCCGCTCGATCGGGGTCTCGGAGACCCAGTACTTC,CASARSIGVSETQYF
TRBD1,TRBJ2-7,few,TRBV6-5,TGTGCCAGCAGTTACGTGGGACAGGGGTACGAGCAGTACTTC,CASSYVGQGYEQYF
.,TRBJ2-5,once,TRBV25-1,TGTGTCAGCTCTGCCTGGGGGTACCAAGAGACCCAGTACTTC,CVSSAWGYQETQYF
TRBD1,TRBJ2-1,.,TRBV29-1,TGCAGCGTTTATCTGGGACAGGGCCGGTATGAGCAGTTCTTC,CSVYLGQGRYEQFF
.,TRBJ2-3,few,TRBV4-1,TGCGCCAGCAGTGGGGGGTTAGATACGCAGTATTTT,CASSGGLDTQYF
.,TRBJ1-4,.,TRBV20-1,TGCAGTGCTAGGAGGTCGGCTAATGAAAAACTGTTTTTT,CSARRSANEKLFF
.,TRBJ2-4,.,TRBV20-1,TGCAGTGCTAGAGAGCCAGGCCCAAAAGAGCAGTACTTC,CSAREPGPKEQYF
TRBD2,TRBJ2-5,few,TRBV7-8,TGTGCCAGCAGCCGACTAGCGGACCCCGGCCAAGAGACCCAGTACTTC,CASSRLADPGQETQYF
.,TRBJ2-5,.,TRBV20-1,TGCAGTGCTAGACCCCCCAGGGGTGGAGAGACCCAGTACTTC,CSARPPRGGETQYF
.,TRBJ1-5,.,TRBV4-1,TGCGCCAGCAGCCAAGTGGGGATAGGCAATCAGCCCCAGCATTTT,CASSQVGIGNQPQHF
.,TRBJ2-5,.,TRBV4-2,TGTGCCAGCAGCCAAGAAGGTCCGGGCTGGCAAGAGACCCAGTACTTC,CASSQEGPGWQETQYF
.,TRBJ2-1,few,TRBV20-1,TGCAGTGCGAACCCAGGGTCGAGGTACAATGAGCAGTTCTTC,CSANPGSRYNEQFF
.,TRBJ2-3,few,TRBV20-1,TGCAGTGCCAAGAGGGTCTTCCTGGATACGCAGTATTTT,CSAKRVFLDTQYF
.,TRBJ1-6,few,TRBV12-3/TRBV12-4,TGTGCCAGCAGTTTAGGTGGATGGAATTCACCCCTCCACTTT,CASSLGGWNSPLHF
.,TRBJ1-2,.,TRBV4-3,TGCGCCAGCAGCCAAGTACTAGGGGTTAACTATGGCTACACCTTC,CASSQVLGVNYGYTF